The clone carrying this T cell receptor beta chain was counted only a few times. Clones were sequenced by immunoSEQ multiplex PCR, and TCRdb holds only the in-frame ones, with some missing. The data contain tens of thousands of clones, around 80% of them singletons. This record comes from a study of T cells in localized non-small cell lung cancer. Deletions cut 5 bases from V and 4 bases from J, with 18 bases between. Germline V gene sequence: CDR1 LNHDA, CDR2 SQIVND (reference sequence). This CDR3 is 15 amino acids long. The source is a man aged 40-75 years with stage II squamous cell lung carcinoma. The sequences come from PBMCs, collected before any cancer treatment. This chain connects TRBV19 to TRBJ2-7, with a weak D call TRBD1 (6 bases). The CDR3 DNA reads as TGTGCCAGTAGTCCCCTTCCCGGACAGACTTACGAGCAGTACTTC. Residues: CASSPLPGQTYEQYF.